Many counts were recorded for the clone carrying this TCR beta chain. Its antigen remains unknown. The CDR3 consists of 12 residues. V trimming: 2 bases; J trimming: 5 bases; junction bases outside the gene matches: 0. Germline CDR1 reads MDHEN; CDR2 reads SYDVKM. Using unique molecular identifiers, the investigators prepared the TCRbeta library. TCRdb reprocessed the PCR reads via MiXCR and lists one record per CDR3 protein. The table includes 200,000 to 250,000 distinct CDR3 sequences, more than 20% detected once. This entry comes from a study of T-cell reconstitution after alpha-beta-depleted transplantation in children. Points from the study as a whole: After transplant, at about two months, alpha-beta T cells were reportedly derived from several hundred expanded graft clones. High day-60 TCRbeta diversity in some patients came from surviving recipient T cells and thymic progenitors. Among T cells one year after transplant, newly produced cells accounted for most counts and diversity.

Sequences were derived from PBMCs, sampled before TCRalphabeta/CD19-depleted stem cell transplant. The V gene is TRBV28, the J gene TRBJ2-7; 7 bases map to TRBD1. The source of this sequence is a girl aged 2 to 9 with Fanconi anemia, due to receive a stem cell transplant. CDR3 sequence (DNA): TGTGCCAGCAGTTTAGGACAGGACGAGCAGTACTTC. Its protein product is CASSLGQDEQYF.